This record concerns one T cell receptor beta chain sequence. No antigen is known for it. Germline assignment: CDR1 SGHTA and CDR2 FQGNSA. The CDR3 covers 15 residues. With V trimmed by 5 bases and J by 7 bases, 12 bases remained unmatched. The data stem from a study of lymphopenia after photon versus proton radiotherapy. Study-level results: Better survival with proton therapy was suggested as possible, not demonstrated. Photon-treated patients lost naive T cells and TCR diversity; proton-treated stayed stable. Post-nadir TCR diversity decline inversely tracked overall survival among those who died. After the lymphocyte nadir, photon-treated repertoires showed oligoclonal expansion, especially of CD8+ Temra cells.

Method: immunoSEQ multiplex PCR; TCRdb's copy keeps in-frame clones and lacks some. Among roughly 32,000 clones listed, 94% were seen once. The V gene is TRBV7-2, the J gene TRBJ2-7, with 9 bases identical to TRBD2. Sequencing used peripheral blood, obtained from a patient treated with photon-based radiotherapy. The source is a woman in her fifties or sixties with cholangiocarcinoma. DNA of the CDR3: TGTGCCAGCAGCAGTATGTCTAGCGGGGTCGGGGAGCAGTACTTC. As protein: CASSSMSSGVGEQYF.